This T cell receptor beta chain originates from a study of OX40 agonist ivuxolimab in advanced cancers. Clones were sequenced by immunoSEQ multiplex PCR, and TCRdb holds only the in-frame ones, with some missing. The sample shows around 83,000 clones, about 89% of them seen only once. The V and J ends lost 2 bases and 14 bases respectively, with 10 bases between them. The CDR3 extends over 11 amino acids. CDR1 and CDR2 (germline): MNHNS, SASEGT. This rearrangement joins TRBV6-1 to TRBJ1-5; D is uncertain. This clonotype was sampled from an adult with an advanced solid tumor such as melanoma, head and neck, liver or kidney cancer. The sequenced sample was CD4+ or CD8+ T cells sorted from blood, obtained in a trial of the OX40 agonist ivuxolimab. CDR3 sequence reads: CASSEIGFKHF. CDR3 DNA: TGTGCCAGCAGTGAAATAGGATTTAAGCATTTT.